These T cell receptor beta chains were read from a single sample in a study of blood T cell repertoires in COVID-19. The method was immunoSEQ multiplex PCR; TCRdb's version includes in-frame clones alone and lacks a portion of them. Altogether some 200,000 clones are present, around nine tenths being singletons, with the ten largest covering more than 4.5%. The material sequenced was peripheral blood. These receptor sequences come from a woman aged 40 to 50 with acute or convalescent COVID-19. Both conserved end residues are part of each CDR3. The D gene is left open where the match is weak. Only part of the rows carry a size: once, few, many, or a class if the clone is expanded.

abundance: .; v_gene: TRBV6-5; j_gene: TRBJ2-6; d_gene: .; CDR3aa: CATTGIRSGANVLTF; CDR3nt: TGTGCCACCACAGGGATACGGTCTGGGGCCAACGTCCTGACTTTC
abundance: .; v_gene: TRBV10-3; j_gene: TRBJ1-1; d_gene: .; CDR3aa: CAISDRAIASTEAFF; CDR3nt: TGTGCCATCAGTGACAGGGCTATTGCGAGCACTGAAGCTTTCTTT
abundance: .; v_gene: TRBV5-6; j_gene: TRBJ2-1; d_gene: .; CDR3aa: CASSFLPAGSAYNEQFF; CDR3nt: TGTGCCAGCAGCTTCCTTCCTGCGGGGTCAGCCTACAATGAGCAGTTCTTC
abundance: .; v_gene: TRBV6-5; j_gene: TRBJ1-2; d_gene: .; CDR3aa: CASRAERVYGYTF; CDR3nt: TGTGCCAGCAGGGCCGAGAGGGTGTATGGCTACACCTTC
abundance: .; v_gene: TRBV18; j_gene: TRBJ1-2; d_gene: TRBD1; CDR3aa: CASSPRQGEHYGYTF; CDR3nt: TGTGCCAGCTCACCACGACAGGGAGAGCATTATGGCTACACCTTC
abundance: .; v_gene: TRBV9; j_gene: TRBJ2-1; d_gene: .; CDR3aa: CASSGLLETQFF; CDR3nt: TGTGCCAGCAGCGGACTACTTGAGACGCAGTTCTTC
abundance: few; v_gene: TRBV30; j_gene: TRBJ1-1; d_gene: .; CDR3aa: CAWSVPGKAFF; CDR3nt: TGTGCCTGGAGTGTACCAGGGAAGGCTTTCTTT
abundance: .; v_gene: TRBV7-8; j_gene: TRBJ1-6; d_gene: .; CDR3aa: CASSSGTQNSPLHF; CDR3nt: TGTGCCAGCAGCTCCGGGACACAGAATTCACCCCTCCACTTT
abundance: .; v_gene: TRBV7-9; j_gene: TRBJ1-1; d_gene: .; CDR3aa: CASSSAEIEAFF; CDR3nt: TGTGCCAGCAGCTCCGCGGAGATTGAAGCTTTCTTT
abundance: .; v_gene: TRBV9; j_gene: TRBJ2-2; d_gene: .; CDR3aa: CASSPTDSANTGELFF; CDR3nt: TGTGCCAGCAGCCCCACGGACTCCGCGAACACCGGGGAGCTGTTTTTT
abundance: .; v_gene: TRBV7-3; j_gene: TRBJ1-1; d_gene: .; CDR3aa: CASSSHMGLDTEAFF; CDR3nt: TGTGCCAGCAGCTCTCATATGGGTCTAGACACTGAAGCTTTCTTT
abundance: .; v_gene: TRBV19; j_gene: TRBJ1-1; d_gene: .; CDR3aa: CASSLTPPRRGAPSWAFF; CDR3nt: TGTGCCAGTAGTCTCACCCCCCCAAGGCGGGGGGCGCCATCATGGGCTTTCTTT
abundance: few; v_gene: TRBV19; j_gene: TRBJ1-2; d_gene: .; CDR3aa: CASSIEEGGEESYTF; CDR3nt: TGTGCCAGTAGTATTGAGGAGGGCGGAGAGGAGAGCTACACCTTC
abundance: few; v_gene: TRBV19; j_gene: TRBJ1-6; d_gene: .; CDR3aa: CASSIGDSISPLHF; CDR3nt: TGTGCCAGTAGTATCGGCGACAGTATTTCACCCCTCCACTTT
abundance: .; v_gene: TRBV24-1; j_gene: TRBJ2-1; d_gene: .; CDR3aa: CATSDGSLEQFF; CDR3nt: TGTGCCACCAGCGACGGTAGCCTTGAGCAGTTCTTC
abundance: .; v_gene: TRBV18; j_gene: TRBJ1-1; d_gene: .; CDR3aa: CASSLQATNTEAFF; CDR3nt: TGTGCCAGCTCACTTCAGGCAACGAACACTGAAGCTTTCTTT
abundance: few; v_gene: TRBV10-1; j_gene: TRBJ1-2; d_gene: .; CDR3aa: CASSDPTYGYTF; CDR3nt: TGCGCCAGCAGTGATCCTACCTATGGCTACACCTTC
abundance: .; v_gene: TRBV19; j_gene: TRBJ1-1; d_gene: TRBD1; CDR3aa: CASRGQGQNTEAFF; CDR3nt: TGTGCCAGTAGGGGACAGGGCCAGAACACTGAAGCTTTCTTT
abundance: .; v_gene: TRBV2; j_gene: TRBJ1-1; d_gene: .; CDR3aa: CASSGTGWTEAFF; CDR3nt: TGTGCCAGCAGTGGAACAGGTTGGACTGAAGCTTTCTTT
abundance: once; v_gene: TRBV27; j_gene: TRBJ1-1; d_gene: TRBD1; CDR3aa: CASSLSQGAVAEAFF; CDR3nt: TGTGCCAGCAGTTTATCACAGGGGGCGGTCGCTGAAGCTTTCTTT
abundance: .; v_gene: TRBV9; j_gene: TRBJ2-2; d_gene: TRBD2; CDR3aa: CASSRSGASNTGELFF; CDR3nt: TGTGCCAGCAGCCGTAGCGGGGCCTCAAACACCGGGGAGCTGTTTTTT
abundance: .; v_gene: TRBV6-5; j_gene: TRBJ1-1; d_gene: .; CDR3aa: CASERGGHTTEAFF; CDR3nt: TGTGCCAGCGAAAGGGGGGGGCACACCACTGAAGCTTTCTTT
abundance: .; v_gene: TRBV4-1; j_gene: TRBJ1-2; d_gene: TRBD1; CDR3aa: CASSQAGGGYGYTF; CDR3nt: TGCGCCAGCAGCCAAGCAGGGGGCGGCTATGGCTACACCTTC
abundance: once; v_gene: TRBV6-1; j_gene: TRBJ1-1; d_gene: TRBD1; CDR3aa: CASSDRDRGTEAFF; CDR3nt: TGTGCCAGCAGTGACCGGGACAGGGGCACTGAAGCTTTCTTT